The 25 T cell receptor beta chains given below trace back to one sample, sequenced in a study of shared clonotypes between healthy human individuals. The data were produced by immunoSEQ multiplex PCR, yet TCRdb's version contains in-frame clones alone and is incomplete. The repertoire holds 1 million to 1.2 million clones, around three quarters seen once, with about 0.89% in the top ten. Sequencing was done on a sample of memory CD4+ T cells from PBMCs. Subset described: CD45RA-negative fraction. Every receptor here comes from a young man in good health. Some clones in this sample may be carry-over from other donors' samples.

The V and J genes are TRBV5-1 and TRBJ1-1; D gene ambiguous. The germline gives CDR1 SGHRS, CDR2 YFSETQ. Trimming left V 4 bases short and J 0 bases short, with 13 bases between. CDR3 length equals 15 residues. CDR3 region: CASSPGGQMNTEAFF. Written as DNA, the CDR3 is TGCGCCAGCAGCCCGGGAGGGCAGATGAACACTGAAGCTTTCTTT.

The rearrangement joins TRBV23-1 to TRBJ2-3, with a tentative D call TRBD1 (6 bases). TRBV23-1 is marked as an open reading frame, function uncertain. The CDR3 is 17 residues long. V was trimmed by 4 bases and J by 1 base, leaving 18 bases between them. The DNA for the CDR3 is TGCGCCAGCAGTCCGCACCCCCCAGGGGATTGCACAGATACGCAGTATTTT. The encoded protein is CASSPHPPGDCTDTQYF.

CDR3 sequence: CASSSRTGITYGYTF. Written as DNA, the CDR3 is TGCGCCAGCAGCTCCCGGACAGGGATTACCTATGGCTACACCTTC. This rearrangement joins TRBV5-1 to TRBJ1-2, with 8 bases lining up with TRBD1. The CDR3 extends over 15 amino acids. The trim removed 3 bases at V and 4 bases at J, leaving 8 bases unmatched. Germline V gives CDR1 SGHRS, CDR2 YFSETQ. The full variable domain, with the rest looked up from reference TRBV5-1 and TRBJ1-2, is KAGVTQTPRYLIKTRGQQVTLSCSPISGHRSVSWYQQTPGQGLQFLFEYFSETQRNKGNFPGRFSGRQFSNSRSEMNVSTLELGDSALYLCASSSRTGITYGYTFGSGTRLTVV.

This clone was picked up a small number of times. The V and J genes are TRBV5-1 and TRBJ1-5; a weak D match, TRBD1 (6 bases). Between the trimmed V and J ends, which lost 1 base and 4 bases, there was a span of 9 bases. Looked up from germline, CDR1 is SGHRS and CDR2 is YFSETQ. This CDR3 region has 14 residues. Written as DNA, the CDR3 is TGCGCCAGCAGCTTGACAGGGCCAAATCAGCCCCAGCATTTT. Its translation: CASSLTGPNQPQHF.

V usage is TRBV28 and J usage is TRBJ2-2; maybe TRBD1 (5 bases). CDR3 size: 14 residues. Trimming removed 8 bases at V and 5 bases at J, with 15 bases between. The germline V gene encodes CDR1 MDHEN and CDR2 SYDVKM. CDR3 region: CASLGPGATGELFF. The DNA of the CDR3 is TGTGCCAGCCTTGGGCCTGGGGCGACCGGGGAGCTGTTTTTT.

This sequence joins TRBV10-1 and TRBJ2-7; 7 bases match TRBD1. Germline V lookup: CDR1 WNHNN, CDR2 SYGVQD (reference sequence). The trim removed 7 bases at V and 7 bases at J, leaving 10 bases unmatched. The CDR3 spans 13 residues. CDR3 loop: CASMGPGGREQYF. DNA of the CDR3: TGCGCCAGCATGGGTCCAGGGGGTAGGGAGCAGTACTTC.

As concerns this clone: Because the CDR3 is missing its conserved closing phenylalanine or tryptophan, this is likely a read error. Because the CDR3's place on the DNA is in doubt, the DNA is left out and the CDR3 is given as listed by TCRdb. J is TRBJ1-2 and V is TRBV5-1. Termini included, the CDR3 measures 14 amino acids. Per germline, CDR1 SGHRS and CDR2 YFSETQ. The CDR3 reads CASRRVIRDPYPSA.

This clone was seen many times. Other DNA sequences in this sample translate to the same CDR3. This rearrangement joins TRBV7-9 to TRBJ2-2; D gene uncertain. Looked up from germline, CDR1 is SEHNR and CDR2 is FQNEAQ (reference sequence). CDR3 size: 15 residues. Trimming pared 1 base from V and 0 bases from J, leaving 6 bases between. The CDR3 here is CASSLGATNTGELFF. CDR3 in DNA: TGTGCCAGCAGCTTAGGGGCGACGAACACCGGGGAGCTGTTTTTT.

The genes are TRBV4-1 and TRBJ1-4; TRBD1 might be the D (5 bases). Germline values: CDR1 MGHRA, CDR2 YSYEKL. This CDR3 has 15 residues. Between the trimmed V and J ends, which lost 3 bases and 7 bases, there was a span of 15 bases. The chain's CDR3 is CASSQARGDREKLFF. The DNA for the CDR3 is TGCGCCAGCAGCCAGGCGAGGGGTGATCGTGAAAAACTGTTTTTT.

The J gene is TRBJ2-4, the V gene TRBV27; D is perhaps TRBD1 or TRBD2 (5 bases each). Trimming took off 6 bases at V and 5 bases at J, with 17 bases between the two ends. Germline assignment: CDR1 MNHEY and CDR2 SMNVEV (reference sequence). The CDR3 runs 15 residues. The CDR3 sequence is CASSPRAYGENIQYF. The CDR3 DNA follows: TGTGCCAGCAGCCCCAGGGCGTACGGGGAAAACATTCAGTACTTC.

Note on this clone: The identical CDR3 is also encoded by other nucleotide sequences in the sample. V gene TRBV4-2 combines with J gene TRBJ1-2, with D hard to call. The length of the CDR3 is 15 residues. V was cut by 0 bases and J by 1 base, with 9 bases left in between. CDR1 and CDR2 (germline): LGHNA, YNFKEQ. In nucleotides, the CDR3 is TGTGCCAGCAGCCAAGATCCCCGGGGTAACTATGGCTACACCTTC. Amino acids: CASSQDPRGNYGYTF.

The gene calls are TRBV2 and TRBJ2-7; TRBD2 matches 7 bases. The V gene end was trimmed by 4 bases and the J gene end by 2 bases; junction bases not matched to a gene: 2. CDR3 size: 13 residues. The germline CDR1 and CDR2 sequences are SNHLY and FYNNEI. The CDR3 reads CASSGAGAYEQYF. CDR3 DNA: TGTGCCAGCAGTGGGGCGGGAGCCTACGAGCAGTACTTC.

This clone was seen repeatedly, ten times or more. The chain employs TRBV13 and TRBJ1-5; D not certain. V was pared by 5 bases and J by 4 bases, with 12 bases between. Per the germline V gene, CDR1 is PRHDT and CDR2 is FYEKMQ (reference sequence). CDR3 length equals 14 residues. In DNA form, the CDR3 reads TGTGCCAGCAGCATCGGACGGACGAATCAGCCCCAGCATTTT. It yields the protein CASSIGRTNQPQHF.

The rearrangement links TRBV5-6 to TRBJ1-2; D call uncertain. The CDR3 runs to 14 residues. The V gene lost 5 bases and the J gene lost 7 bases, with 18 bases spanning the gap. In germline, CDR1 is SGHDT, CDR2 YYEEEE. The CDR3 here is CASSMGEGFGGYTF. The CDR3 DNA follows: TGTGCCAGCAGTATGGGAGAAGGGTTCGGTGGCTACACCTTC.

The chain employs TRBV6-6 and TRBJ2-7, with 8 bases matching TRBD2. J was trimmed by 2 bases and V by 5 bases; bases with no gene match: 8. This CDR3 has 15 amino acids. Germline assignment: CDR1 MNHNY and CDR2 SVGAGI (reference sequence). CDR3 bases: TGTGCCAGCAGTCTCCGGGGGGGGCCCGCCTACGAGCAGTACTTC. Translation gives CASSLRGGPAYEQYF.

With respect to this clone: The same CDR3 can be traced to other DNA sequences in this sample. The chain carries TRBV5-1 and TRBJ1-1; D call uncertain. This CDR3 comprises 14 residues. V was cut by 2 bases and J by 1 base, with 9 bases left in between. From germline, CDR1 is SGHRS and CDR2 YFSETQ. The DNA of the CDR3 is TGCGCCAGCAGCTTAGGGCCAGCGAACACTGAAGCTTTCTTT. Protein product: CASSLGPANTEAFF.

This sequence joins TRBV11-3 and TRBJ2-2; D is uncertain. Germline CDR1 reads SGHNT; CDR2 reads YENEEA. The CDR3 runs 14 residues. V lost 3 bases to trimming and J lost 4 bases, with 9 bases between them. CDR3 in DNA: TGTGCCAGCAGCTTGGGCCTTGTCACCGGGGAGCTGTTTTTT. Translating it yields CASSLGLVTGELFF.

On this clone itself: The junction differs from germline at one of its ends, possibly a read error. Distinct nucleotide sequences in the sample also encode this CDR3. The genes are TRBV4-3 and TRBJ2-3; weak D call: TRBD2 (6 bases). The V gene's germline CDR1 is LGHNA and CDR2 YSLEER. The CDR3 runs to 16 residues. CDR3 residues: CASSQDQLGGTDTQYF. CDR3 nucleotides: TGCGCCAGCAGCCAAGATCAACTAGGCGGGACTGATACGCAGTATTTC.

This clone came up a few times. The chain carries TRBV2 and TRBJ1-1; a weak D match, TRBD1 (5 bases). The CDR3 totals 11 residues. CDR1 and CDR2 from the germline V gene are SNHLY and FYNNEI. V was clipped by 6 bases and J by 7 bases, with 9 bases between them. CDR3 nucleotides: TGTGCCAGCAGAGAAACAGGTGAAGCTTTCTTT. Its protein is CASRETGEAFF.

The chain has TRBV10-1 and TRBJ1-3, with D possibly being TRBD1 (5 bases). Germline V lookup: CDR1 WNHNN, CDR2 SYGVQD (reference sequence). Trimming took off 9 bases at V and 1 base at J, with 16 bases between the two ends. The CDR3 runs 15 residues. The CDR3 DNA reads TGCGCCAGTTACCGACAGAGTCATTCTGGAAACACCATATATTTT. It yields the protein CASYRQSHSGNTIYF.

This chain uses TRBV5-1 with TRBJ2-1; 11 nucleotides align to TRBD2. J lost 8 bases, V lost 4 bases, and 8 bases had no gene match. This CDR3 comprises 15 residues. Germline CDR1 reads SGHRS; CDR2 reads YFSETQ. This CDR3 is CASSTLAGVSHEQFF. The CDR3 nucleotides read TGCGCCAGCAGCACACTAGCGGGAGTATCCCATGAGCAGTTCTTC. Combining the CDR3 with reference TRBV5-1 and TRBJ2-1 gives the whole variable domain KAGVTQTPRYLIKTRGQQVTLSCSPISGHRSVSWYQQTPGQGLQFLFEYFSETQRNKGNFPGRFSGRQFSNSRSEMNVSTLELGDSALYLCASSTLAGVSHEQFFGPGTRLTVL.

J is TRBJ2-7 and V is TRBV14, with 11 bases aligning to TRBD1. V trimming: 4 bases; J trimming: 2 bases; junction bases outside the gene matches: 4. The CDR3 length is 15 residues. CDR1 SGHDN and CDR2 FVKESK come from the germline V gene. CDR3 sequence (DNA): TGTGCCAGCAGCCCTACGGGACAGGGGGCCTACGAGCAGTACTTC. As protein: CASSPTGQGAYEQYF. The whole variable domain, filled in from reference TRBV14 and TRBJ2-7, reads EAGVTQFPSHSVIEKGQTVTLRCDPISGHDNLYWYRRVMGKEIKFLLHFVKESKQDESGMPNNRFLAERTGGTYSTLKVQPAELEDSGVYFCASSPTGQGAYEQYFGPGTRLTVT.

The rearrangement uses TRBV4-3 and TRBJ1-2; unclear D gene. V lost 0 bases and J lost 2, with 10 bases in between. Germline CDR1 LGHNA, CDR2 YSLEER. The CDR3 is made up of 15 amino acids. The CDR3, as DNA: TGCGCCAGCAGCCAAGAATCCGGTTCCAACTATGGCTACACCTTC. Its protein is CASSQESGSNYGYTF.

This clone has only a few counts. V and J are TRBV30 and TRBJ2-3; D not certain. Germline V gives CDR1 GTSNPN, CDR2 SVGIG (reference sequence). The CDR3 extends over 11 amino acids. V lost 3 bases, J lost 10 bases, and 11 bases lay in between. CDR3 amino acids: CAWSAGPAQYF. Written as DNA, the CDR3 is TGTGCCTGGAGCGCTGGGCCTGCGCAGTATTTT. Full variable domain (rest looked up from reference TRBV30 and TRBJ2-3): SQTIHQWPATLVQPVGSPLSLECTVEGTSNPNLYWYRQAAGRGLQLLFYSVGIGQISSEVPQNLSASRPQDRQFILSSKKLLLSDSGFYLCAWSAGPAQYFGPGTRLTVL.

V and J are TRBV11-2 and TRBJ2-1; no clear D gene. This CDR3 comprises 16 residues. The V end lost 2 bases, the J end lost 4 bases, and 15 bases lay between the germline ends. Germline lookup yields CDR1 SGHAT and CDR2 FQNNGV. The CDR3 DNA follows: TGTGCCAGCAGCTTAACGTTTCCTTTTGTATACAATGAGCAGTTCTTC. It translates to CASSLTFPFVYNEQFF. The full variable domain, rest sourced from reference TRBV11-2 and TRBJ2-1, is EAGVAQSPRYKIIEKRQSVAFWCNPISGHATLYWYQQILGQGPKLLIQFQNNGVVDDSQLPKDRFSAERLKGVDSTLKIQPAKLEDSAVYLCASSLTFPFVYNEQFFGPGTRLTVL.